The 4 T cell receptor beta chains below all came from one sample that was sequenced in a study of control samples from healthy donors and cancer patients. The assay was immunoSEQ multiplex PCR, and TCRdb's table has in-frame clones only and misses some. In the table there are around 140,000 clones, around nine tenths of which are singletons. The material sequenced was blood. These receptors originate from a man aged 40-50 years in good health.

This chain's CDR3 is CASSFTSDRRHSPLHF. CDR3 in DNA: TGCGCCAGCAGCTTTACTAGCGACAGGAGGCACTCACCCCTCCACTTT. The chain is built from TRBV5-1 and TRBJ1-6, with a tentative D call TRBD1 (6 bases). The CDR3 runs 16 residues. From germline, CDR1 is SGHRS and CDR2 YFSETQ. Trimming removed 2 bases from V and 10 bases from J, with 19 bases in between.

This rearrangement joins TRBV5-8 to TRBJ1-5, with 10 bases fitting TRBD1. The ends lost 2 bases at V and 2 bases at J; junction bases unmatched: 16. CDR1 and CDR2 (germline): SGHTS, YDEGEE. This CDR3 contains 20 residues. The CDR3 sequence is CASSLFPGQGVPRGNQPQHF. CDR3 in DNA: TGTGCCAGCAGCTTATTCCCCGGACAGGGGGTCCCTCGGGGCAATCAGCCCCAGCATTTT.

The V and J genes are TRBV11-3 and TRBJ2-1; D may be TRBD1 or TRBD2 (6 bases each). This CDR3 comprises 13 residues. Germline V gives CDR1 SGHNT, CDR2 YENEEA. V shed 1 base and J shed 10 bases, with 11 bases lying between them. Written as DNA, the CDR3 is TGTGCCAGCAGCTTAGGGGGGGCCGGGGAGCAGTTCTTC. Protein product: CASSLGGAGEQFF. Full variable domain (missing parts from reference TRBV11-3 and TRBJ2-1): EAGVVQSPRYKIIEKKQPVAFWCNPISGHNTLYWYLQNLGQGPELLIRYENEEAVDDSQLPKDRFSAERLKGVDSTLKIQPAELGDSAVYLCASSLGGAGEQFFGPGTRLTVL.

This clone was seen more than once but under ten times. The chain couples TRBV9 to TRBJ2-7; D ambiguous. V lost 3 bases, J lost 1 base, and 11 bases lay in between. The CDR3 is made up of 14 amino acids. Germline V gene lookup returns CDR1 SGDLS and CDR2 YYNGEE. The CDR3 DNA follows: TGTGCCAGCAGCGCGGTAGAGTTTTCCTACGAGCAGTACTTC. Amino acid sequence: CASSAVEFSYEQYF.